This TCR beta chain originates from a study of CD8+CD57+ T cells in acquired aplastic anemia. Germline loops: CDR1 SGDLS, CDR2 YYNGEE. The CDR3 runs to 15 residues. V was shortened by 7 bases and J by 1 base, with 17 bases between the two germline ends. Researchers used genomic DNA as the template to profile TCR beta VDJ and CDR3. TCRdb re-called the reads through MiXCR, storing one row per CDR3 protein. Of 150,000 to 200,000 distinct CDR3 sequences in the sample, roughly 48% were seen once. This clonotype was counted at least ten times. The J gene is TRBJ1-1, the V gene TRBV9; maybe TRBD1 (5 bases). This TCR was recovered from a human donor in good health. Sequenced sample: sorted CD4+, CD8+, or CD8+CD57+ T cells (not recorded which) from PBMCs. The CDR3 bases are TGTGCCAGCGCTCCGGGGGGGTTAGGGAACACTGAAGCTTTCTTT. Amino acids: CASAPGGLGNTEAFF.